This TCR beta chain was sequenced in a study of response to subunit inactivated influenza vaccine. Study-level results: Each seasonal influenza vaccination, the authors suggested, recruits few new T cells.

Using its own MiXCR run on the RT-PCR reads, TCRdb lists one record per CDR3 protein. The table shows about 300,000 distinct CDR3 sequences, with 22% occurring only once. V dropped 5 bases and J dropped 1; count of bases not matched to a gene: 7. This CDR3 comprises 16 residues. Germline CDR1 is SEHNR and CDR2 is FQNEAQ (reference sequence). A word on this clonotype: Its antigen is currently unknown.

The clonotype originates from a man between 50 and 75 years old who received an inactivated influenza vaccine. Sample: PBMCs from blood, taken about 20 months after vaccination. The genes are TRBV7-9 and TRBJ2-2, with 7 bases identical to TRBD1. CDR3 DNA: TGTGCCAGCAGCATGGACAGGTTCGAGAACACCGGGGAGCTGTTTTTT. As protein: CASSMDRFENTGELFF.